Here is one TCR beta chain with its context. No antigen is known for it. The sample belongs to a study of T cell responses to AZD1222 COVID-19 vaccine. Points from the study as a whole: The peak T cell response came first, and repertoires were sampled only after it. Recipients of two AZD1222 doses showed rising Spike-specific TCR breadth and depth. It was only a handful of AZD1222 recipients who were seropositive at baseline.

Only in-frame clones appear in the TCRdb table, and some are missing; sequencing was by immunoSEQ multiplex PCR. The profile shows more than 140,000 clones, 85% to 95% of them singletons. This TCR came from an adult in good health. The input for sequencing was peripheral blood, taken on day 0 of MenACWY control vaccination.

The CDR3 DNA reads as TGTGCCAGCAGTTTCGACACCGCAACTAATGAAAAACTGTTTTTT. Its translation: CASSFDTATNEKLFF. The chain employs TRBV7-9 and TRBJ1-4, with unresolved D. V was pared by 6 bases and J by 0 bases, with 11 bases between. This CDR3 is built from 15 residues. CDR1 is SEHNR, CDR2 FQNEAQ, per germline (reference sequence).